These 8 T cell receptor beta chains share one sample of origin, sequenced in a study of blood T cell repertoires in COVID-19. Here immunoSEQ multiplex PCR was the method, and the copy in TCRdb shows in-frame clones only, minus some. The sample yields roughly 150,000 clones, about 88% seen once. The sample consisted of peripheral blood. The receptors here all came from a middle-aged man who had recovered from COVID-19.

The chain recombines TRBV7-7 with TRBJ2-5; 11 bases map to TRBD1. The germline gives CDR1 SSHAT, CDR2 FNYEAQ (reference sequence). V was clipped by 5 bases and J by 4 bases; unmatched bases: 6. The CDR3 sequence is 15 residues long. The CDR3 loop reads CASSGGTGGRETQYF. In nucleotides, the CDR3 is TGTGCCAGCAGCGGGGGGACAGGGGGACGAGAGACCCAGTACTTC. Complete variable domain (other parts from reference TRBV7-7 and TRBJ2-5): GAGVSQSPRYKVTKRGQDVTLRCDPISSHATLYWYQQALGQGPEFLTYFNYEAQPDKSGLPSDRFSAERPEGSISTLTIQRTEQRDSAMYRCASSGGTGGRETQYFGPGTRLLVL.

The chain carries TRBV5-4 and TRBJ1-6, with 8 bases lining up with TRBD1. The CDR3 has 14 amino acids. Per germline, CDR1 SGHNT and CDR2 YYREEE (reference sequence). J lost 10 bases, V lost 3 bases, and 6 bases had no gene match. CDR3 loop: CASSSGGAGSPLHF. As DNA, the CDR3 is TGTGCCAGCAGCTCAGGGGGCGCCGGGTCACCCCTCCACTTT.

The rearrangement joins TRBV6-5 to TRBJ1-2; 9 bases line up with TRBD1. The CDR3 runs 13 residues. CDR1 and CDR2 from the germline V gene are MNHEY and SVGAGI. After removal of 7 bases from V and 7 bases from J, the junction contained 7 bases not matched to a gene. The DNA of the CDR3 is TGTGCCAGCACCCACAGGGGGCTTGGTGGCTACACCTTC. Amino acid sequence: CASTHRGLGGYTF.

The V gene is TRBV30, the J gene TRBJ2-7; D might be TRBD1 (6 bases). The V gene's germline CDR1 is GTSNPN and CDR2 SVGIG (reference sequence). Deletions cut 3 bases from V and 7 bases from J, with 16 bases between. The CDR3 covers 13 residues. This CDR3 is CAWRVNRAGEQYF. The CDR3 coding sequence is TGTGCCTGGAGGGTTAACAGGGCCGGTGAGCAGTACTTC.

This chain links TRBV18 with TRBJ2-3; maybe TRBD1 (6 bases). CDR1 and CDR2 (germline): KGHSH, LQKENI. V gave up 8 bases and J gave up 1 base, with 22 bases separating them. This CDR3 spans 17 amino acids. The CDR3 DNA sequence: TGTGCCAGCCTACTTTCTCGGACAGCTCGTGGCACAGATACGCAGTATTTT. Protein product: CASLLSRTARGTDTQYF.

The chain has TRBV9 and TRBJ2-1; 12 nucleotides agree with TRBD2. V dropped 3 bases and J dropped 0; count of bases not matched to a gene: 4. The V gene's germline CDR1 is SGDLS and CDR2 YYNGEE. This CDR3 contains 17 residues. Here the CDR3 reads CASSATSGSPSYNEQFF. DNA of the CDR3: TGTGCCAGCAGCGCGACTAGCGGGAGTCCCTCCTACAATGAGCAGTTCTTC.

The chain has TRBV19 and TRBJ1-1, with no clear D. Trimming pared 5 bases from V and 0 bases from J, leaving 13 bases between. Germline V gene data show CDR1 as LNHDA and CDR2 as SQIVND (reference sequence). The CDR3 consists of 15 residues. CDR3 DNA: TGTGCCAGTAGTGCGGACGGGAGAATGAACACTGAAGCTTTCTTT. This translates into CASSADGRMNTEAFF.

The chain couples TRBV18 to TRBJ1-4; 9 nucleotides align to TRBD1. V was pared by 4 bases and J by 8 bases, with 5 bases of the junction left unmatched. This CDR3 is 14 amino acids long. Germline CDR1 reads KGHSH; CDR2 reads LQKENI. CDR3 residues: CASSRGTGKEKLFF. DNA of the CDR3: TGTGCCAGCTCACGGGGGACAGGGAAGGAAAAACTGTTTTTT.